This T cell receptor (beta chain) originates from a study of cytomegalovirus exposure and HLA in healthy donors. Study-level findings and limits: Among TCR beta chains, those listed as cytomegalovirus-associated numbered over 150. As a later analysis showed, a missense DCLRE1C variant was linked to trimming of TCR beta V- and J-genes.

A remark on this clone: The antigen remains undetermined.

After removal of 7 bases from V and 0 bases from J, the junction contained 10 bases not matched to a gene. This CDR3 is 18 amino acids long. Germline assignment: CDR1 LNHDA and CDR2 SQIVND (reference sequence). In the PCR, 60 Vbeta and 13 Jbeta primers were used. Libraries were prepared by immunoSEQ multiplex PCR; TCRdb keeps only in-frame clonotypes and omits some of them. The sample includes about 140,000 clones, approximately 82% seen only once; the top ten take 2.5% to 4%. The TCR originated in a man aged 40-49 years in good health and CMV-seronegative. The chain recombines TRBV19 with TRBJ2-6; 9 bases match TRBD1. What was sequenced was PBMCs. CDR3 sequence (DNA): TGTGCCAGTACGAGGGAACAGGGGGCTCCCTCTGGGGCCAACGTCCTGACTTTC. Its translation is CASTREQGAPSGANVLTF.